One sample yielded the 20 T cell receptor beta chains listed below, sequenced in a study of T cell changes during pregnancy in multiple sclerosis. The data were produced by immunoSEQ multiplex PCR, yet TCRdb's version contains in-frame clones alone and is incomplete. The sample carries some 73,000 clones, 85% to 95% recorded once. Sequenced material: peripheral blood, taken in the third trimester of pregnancy. These receptors all come from a female donor in good health, enrolled as a control in a pregnancy study.

This sequence joins TRBV28 and TRBJ1-1, with unresolved D. The length of the CDR3 is 13 residues. CDR1 and CDR2 from the germline V gene are MDHEN and SYDVKM. V was shortened by 6 bases and J by 1 base, with 9 bases between the two germline ends. In DNA, the CDR3 is TGTGCCAGCAGAAGTCCGGGGAACACTGAAGCTTTCTTT. The encoded protein is CASRSPGNTEAFF. The variable domain in full, completed from reference TRBV28 and TRBJ1-1, reads DVKVTQSSRYLVKRTGEKVFLECVQDMDHENMFWYRQDPGLGLRLIYFSYDVKMKEKGDIPEGYSVSREKKERFSLILESASTNQTSMYLCASRSPGNTEAFFGQGTRLTVV.

V is TRBV5-4 and J is TRBJ2-7; D perhaps matches TRBD1 (6 bases). V lost 2 bases to trimming and J lost 1 base, with 16 bases between them. The CDR3 spans 16 residues. Germline CDR1 and CDR2: SGHNT and YYREEE (reference sequence). CDR3 loop: CASSFSSLGTSYEQYF. The CDR3 DNA follows: TGTGCCAGCAGCTTTTCCTCCTTAGGGACATCCTACGAGCAGTACTTC. The whole variable domain, remainder taken from reference TRBV5-4 and TRBJ2-7, is ETGVTQSPTHLIKTRGQQVTLRCSSQSGHNTVSWYQQALGQGPQFIFQYYREEENGRGNFPPRFSGLQFPNYSSELNVNALELDDSALYLCASSFSSLGTSYEQYFGPGTRLTVT.

The chain has TRBV11-2 and TRBJ2-7; the match to TRBD2 covers 10 bases. The CDR3 is made up of 16 amino acids. In germline, CDR1 is SGHAT, CDR2 FQNNGV. Trimming took 0 bases from V and 3 from J; bases not matched to a gene: 5. The CDR3 DNA sequence: TGTGCCAGCAGCTTAGAATCTAGCGGGGGACACTACGAGCAGTACTTC. It yields the protein CASSLESSGGHYEQYF.

V and J are TRBV5-4 and TRBJ2-2, with 7 bases identical to TRBD2. CDR1 SGHNT and CDR2 YYREEE come from the germline V gene (reference sequence). The CDR3 is made up of 14 amino acids. Trimming took 2 bases from V and 3 from J; bases not matched to a gene: 1. The CDR3 region is CASSFGRDTGELFF. The CDR3 nucleotides read TGTGCCAGCAGCTTTGGGAGGGACACCGGGGAGCTGTTTTTT.

This sequence joins TRBV5-6 and TRBJ2-5; D unclear. The CDR3 has 14 amino acids. V was trimmed by 1 base and J by 5 bases, leaving 12 bases between them. In germline, CDR1 is SGHDT, CDR2 YYEEEE. The CDR3 region has the DNA TGTGCCAGCAGCTTGAGGCCTAGTACGGAGACCCAGTACTTC. Translating it yields CASSLRPSTETQYF. The complete variable domain, with remaining parts taken from reference TRBV5-6 and TRBJ2-5, reads DAGVTQSPTHLIKTRGQQVTLRCSPKSGHDTVSWYQQALGQGPQFIFQYYEEEERQRGNFPDRFSGHQFPNYSSELNVNALLLGDSALYLCASSLRPSTETQYFGPGTRLLVL.

This sequence joins TRBV15 and TRBJ2-3; TRBD1 matches at 7 bases. The germline gives CDR1 LNHNV, CDR2 YYDKDF (reference sequence). The CDR3 extends over 13 amino acids. Losses at the gene ends were 6 bases for V and 6 bases for J; bases not matched to a gene: 6. CDR3 residues: CATRKTGTDTQYF. Here the CDR3 DNA reads TGTGCCACCAGAAAGACAGGGACGGATACGCAGTATTTT.

This chain connects TRBV4-1 to TRBJ1-1, with 7 bases lining up with TRBD1. Germline V gene data show CDR1 as MGHRA and CDR2 as YSYEKL. Trimming removed 1 base from V and 3 bases from J; junction bases left unmatched: 5. The CDR3 consists of 15 residues. The CDR3 protein is CASSQATGVDTEAFF. The CDR3 region has the DNA TGCGCCAGCAGCCAAGCAACAGGGGTAGACACTGAAGCTTTCTTT.

The CDR3 loop is CASSWTGGAYEQYF. The DNA of the CDR3 is TGCGCCAGCAGCTGGACAGGGGGCGCTTACGAGCAGTACTTC. The J gene is TRBJ2-7, the V gene TRBV5-1; 11 nucleotides align to TRBD1. Trimming removed 3 bases from V and 4 bases from J; junction bases left unmatched: 3. This CDR3 is 14 amino acids long. Germline V gives CDR1 SGHRS, CDR2 YFSETQ.

The chain carries TRBV11-2 and TRBJ2-2; D is perhaps TRBD2 (6 bases). From germline, CDR1 is SGHAT and CDR2 FQNNGV. V was cut by 5 bases and J by 6 bases, with 16 bases left in between. CDR3 size: 15 residues. The CDR3 nucleotides read TGTGCCAGCAGCGGAGGGGTAGATTTGGCCGGGGAGCTGTTTTTT. Protein: CASSGGVDLAGELFF.

The chain carries TRBV11-2 and TRBJ2-5; D not certain. CDR1 SGHAT and CDR2 FQNNGV come from the germline V gene. The V and J ends lost 8 bases and 4 bases respectively, with 5 bases between them. The CDR3 runs to 10 residues. In nucleotides, the CDR3 is TGTGCCAGCTCCGGAGAGACCCAGTACTTC. Amino acids: CASSGETQYF. Full variable domain (outside the CDR3, taken from reference TRBV11-2 and TRBJ2-5): EAGVAQSPRYKIIEKRQSVAFWCNPISGHATLYWYQQILGQGPKLLIQFQNNGVVDDSQLPKDRFSAERLKGVDSTLKIQPAKLEDSAVYLCASSGETQYFGPGTRLLVL.

The chain has TRBV7-9 and TRBJ1-3, with D unclear. There are 14 residues in the CDR3. Trimming took off 5 bases at V and 0 bases at J, with 8 bases between the two ends. From germline, CDR1 is SEHNR and CDR2 FQNEAQ (reference sequence). The CDR3 is CASSRGSSGNTIYF. The CDR3 coding sequence is TGTGCCAGCAGCCGAGGGAGCTCTGGAAACACCATATATTTT.

This clone was seen only once. Here the CDR3 reads CSVGTVNTEAFF. The DNA of the CDR3 is TGCAGCGTTGGGACAGTGAACACTGAAGCTTTCTTT. This chain joins TRBV29-1 and TRBJ1-1, with D possibly matching TRBD1 (6 bases). Per the germline V gene, CDR1 is SQVTM and CDR2 is ANQGSEA. The CDR3 runs to 12 residues. Trimming shortened V by 4 bases and J by 0 bases, and 6 bases separated the two germline ends.

This chain links TRBV19 with TRBJ2-7; D uncertain. The germline V gene encodes CDR1 LNHDA and CDR2 SQIVND (reference sequence). This CDR3 is 14 amino acids long. V lost 1 base and J 3 bases, leaving 10 bases between the germline ends. The CDR3 bases are TGTGCCAGTAGTATAGGTGGAGCCAACTACGAGCAGTACTTC. Protein: CASSIGGANYEQYF.

This chain connects TRBV2 to TRBJ2-2, with TRBD2 matching 11 bases. With V trimmed by 2 bases and J by 2 bases, 4 bases remained unmatched. Germline V gene data show CDR1 as SNHLY and CDR2 as FYNNEI. The CDR3 spans 17 residues. Here the CDR3 reads CASSELAGGPNTGELFF. The CDR3 DNA sequence: TGTGCCAGCAGTGAACTAGCGGGGGGTCCCAACACCGGGGAGCTGTTTTTT.

The chain employs TRBV5-6 and TRBJ1-2; possible D gene TRBD1, 6 bases. This CDR3 is built from 14 residues. Germline CDR1 reads SGHDT; CDR2 reads YYEEEE. With 1 base removed from V and 4 bases from J, the gap between germline ends came to 11 bases. The CDR3 sequence: CASSLRAGAYGYTF. Here the CDR3 DNA reads TGTGCCAGCAGCTTGAGGGCAGGGGCCTATGGCTACACCTTC.

The V and J genes are TRBV7-9 and TRBJ2-3; perhaps TRBD1 as D (6 bases). Germline V gene sequence: CDR1 SEHNR, CDR2 FQNEAQ (reference sequence). Trimming removed 4 bases at V and 6 bases at J, with 17 bases between. The CDR3 is 15 residues long. The CDR3 here is CASSSLTGFRDTQYF. DNA for the CDR3: TGTGCCAGCAGCTCACTCACAGGGTTTAGGGATACGCAGTATTTT.

The chain joins TRBV4-3 to TRBJ2-1; 7 bases fit TRBD2. CDR3 size: 16 residues. Trimming took 0 bases from V and 2 from J; bases not matched to a gene: 4. Germline V gene lookup returns CDR1 LGHNA and CDR2 YSLEER. CDR3 sequence reads: CASSQESGVPYNEQFF. The CDR3 bases are TGCGCCAGCAGCCAAGAAAGCGGGGTTCCCTACAATGAGCAGTTCTTC.

J is TRBJ2-1 and V is TRBV4-2; D perhaps matches TRBD2 (6 bases). Looked up from germline, CDR1 is LGHNA and CDR2 is YNFKEQ. This CDR3 contains 15 residues. V was cut by 2 bases and J by 4 bases, with 12 bases left in between. The CDR3 coding sequence is TGTGCCAGCAGCCAATGGGCGGAGGGGTACAATGAGCAGTTCTTC. Translating gives CASSQWAEGYNEQFF.

In this sample, this clone is medium-sized (0.01 to 0.1%). V usage is TRBV5-3 and J usage is TRBJ1-5; D gene unclear. TRBV5-3 is given ORF status, its function remaining uncertain. Between the trimmed V and J ends, which lost 0 bases and 2 bases, there was a span of 12 bases. The CDR3 has 16 residues. The CDR3 region is CARSLAVGDGNQPQHF. CDR3 bases: TGTGCCAGAAGCTTGGCCGTGGGAGACGGCAATCAGCCCCAGCATTTT.

This clone was seen just once. The chain employs TRBV19 and TRBJ2-5; 9 nucleotides agree with TRBD2. Germline lookup yields CDR1 LNHDA and CDR2 SQIVND (reference sequence). Trimming at V came to 8 bases and at J to 5 bases, leaving 15 bases not matched to a gene. The CDR3 covers 16 residues. CDR3 loop: CASRGRASGRNETQYF. The DNA for the CDR3 is TGTGCCAGTCGGGGCCGGGCGAGCGGGAGGAATGAGACCCAGTACTTC.